This TCR beta chain was profiled in a study of T cells in Graves' hyperthyroidism and ophthalmopathy. Trimming stripped 5 bases from V and 7 bases from J, with 11 bases between. The V gene's germline CDR1 is LNHDA and CDR2 SQIVND (reference sequence). This CDR3 is built from 12 residues. In its sample, this clonotype was seen a few times. Its antigen is unknown. Regarding the study as a whole: Most thyroid clonotypes expanded above 0.001 were also detected in blood.

Using RNA transcripts as the source, TCR beta CDR3 regions were amplified. TCR CDR3 underwent first-round RT-PCR with the HTBI primer set. MiXCR was run by TCRdb on the multiplex PCR reads, yielding one entry per CDR3 protein. Of some 370,000 distinct CDR3 sequences in the sample, about a sixth were seen once. Hyperthyroidism was newly diagnosed in patients aged 18 to 65 (duration under 2 months). Exclusion followed for patients with uncontrolled infection, other autoimmune disease, pregnancy or lactation. Diagnosing involved the use of clinical symptoms, serum thyroxine and TRAb, thyroid ultrasound and orbital computed tomography.

The clonotype comes from a woman aged 25-40 years with Graves' hyperthyroidism that later progressed to Graves' ophthalmopathy. The specimen was blood. The rearrangement joins TRBV19 to TRBJ2-5; D unresolved. CDR3: CASSLFSGTQYF. DNA for the CDR3: TGTGCCAGTAGTCTCTTTAGTGGGACCCAGTACTTC.